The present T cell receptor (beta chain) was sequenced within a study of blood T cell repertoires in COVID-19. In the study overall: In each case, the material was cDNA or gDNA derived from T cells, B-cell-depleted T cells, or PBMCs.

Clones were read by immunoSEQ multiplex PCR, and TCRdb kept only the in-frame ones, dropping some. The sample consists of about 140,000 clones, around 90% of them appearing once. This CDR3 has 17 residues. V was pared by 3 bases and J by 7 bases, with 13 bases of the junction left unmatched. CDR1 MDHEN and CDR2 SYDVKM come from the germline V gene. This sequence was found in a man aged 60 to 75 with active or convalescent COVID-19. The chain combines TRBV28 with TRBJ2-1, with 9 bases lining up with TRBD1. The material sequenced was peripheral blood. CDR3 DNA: TGTGCCAGCAGTTTTCCCCGTGACAGGGGGTTAAGGAATGAGCAGTTCTTC. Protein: CASSFPRDRGLRNEQFF.